A few counts support the clone carrying this T cell receptor beta chain. The antigen is unknown. Quantitative barcoded 5'-RACE was used to prepare TCR beta libraries. TCRdb processed the 5' RACE reads anew with MiXCR; each CDR3 protein has one entry. The table includes about 450,000 distinct CDR3 sequences, 20% to 30% detected once. The sample is drawn from a study of CD8 T cells in ankylosing spondylitis. Overall study findings and caveats: Both synovial fluid and blood in reactive arthritis had previously been reported to carry some motif variants. The authors found the disease-linked clones to be CD8+ and relatively rare in peripheral blood. Matched ankylosing spondylitis synovial fluid reportedly contained a significantly enriched population of disease-linked clones. There was a TCR beta motif, made of several highly homologous variants, that appeared characteristic of ankylosing spondylitis blood.

V was trimmed by 5 bases and J by 0 bases, leaving 11 bases between them. This CDR3 spans 14 amino acids. Germline CDR1 and CDR2: SEHNR and FQNEAQ (reference sequence). The genes are TRBV7-9 and TRBJ2-7, with D unclear. Sequencing used blood, either unsorted or a sorted T cell fraction (not recorded which). The receptor's source is a male donor with ankylosing spondylitis. The CDR3 DNA follows: TGTGCCAGCAGCCCAAGTCTGAGCTCCTACGAGCAGTACTTC. Translated, it gives CASSPSLSSYEQYF.